The present entry profiles one T cell receptor beta chain with its context. Its antigen target is currently unknown. Base qualities are missing; no much larger clone stands one base away. The method behind the library was 5' RACE. TCRdb records Illumina HiSeq 2500 as the sequencer. A second PCR of roughly 7 to 12 cycles was run with a J-beta primer mix and a sample-barcoded 5' primer. Each TCR beta cDNA molecule received a unique molecular identifier from a template-switch 5' adaptor carrying 12 random nucleotides. At least 2.5 million CDR3-containing paired-end reads were obtained from each sample. All of the RNA was converted into first-strand cDNA using the Mint cDNA synthesis kit, with a TRBC-specific oligonucleotide serving as the primer. All cDNA was treated with uracil-DNA glycosylase and then went through a first 18-cycle PCR with the universal primers M1SS and BC2_uni_R. In the original analysis: For normalization, 1 million high-quality reads were randomly selected from each sample, with every read carrying a distinct molecular identifier. Reads with shared molecular identifiers were discarded instead of being binned into consensus sequences. MiTCR, set to a Q25 quality threshold and the strictest error-elimination algorithm, was used for CDR3 identification, clonotype clustering and error correction. A nonparametric unseen species model with Euler transformation was used to estimate lower-bound total TCR beta diversity. In TCRdb, the public reads were trimmed at Q25 with fastp and aligned with MiXCR, with productive beta chains retained. Here each entry gathers all rows of one CDR3 protein and keeps the most common genes and DNA. These V and J calls rely on TCRdb rather than the paper's analysis. The sample table records about 1 million distinct CDR3 sequences; under 45% of these occur just once. Of the sample, about 19% is held by the ten largest clones.

The data belong to a study of blood T cells in healthy people across ages (dated by TCRdb to 2014 to 2015). For the wider study: In model experiments, template switching captured roughly one uniquely barcoded TCR beta cDNA molecule for every two T cells. To avoid experimental bias, donors of different ages were randomly spread across the sequencing lanes. The donors were split into four age groups: young (average 16 years), middle-aged (39), aged (about 56) and long-lived (approximately 80). Using deep sequencing normalized with unique cDNA molecular identifiers, the study measured how TCR beta repertoire diversity changes with age. For two donors (one aged 18 to 29 and one aged 80 or older), the study analyzed two additional independent replicas of 1 million unique cDNA reads from the same blood draw.

Donors were around 37 systemically healthy Caucasian individuals from Russia aged about 6 to 100 years. Each donor gave ten milliliters of peripheral blood, collected into EDTA-treated Vacutainer tubes. PBMCs were isolated by Ficoll-Paque density-gradient centrifugation, with at least 7 million obtained per sample. Total RNA, at least 6 micrograms per sample, was extracted from PBMCs with Trizol reagent. For every donor, an aliquot of PBMCs went through flow cytometry to measure the percentages of naive CD45RAhigh/CD27high T cells. There are 12 amino acids in the CDR3, from cysteine to phenylalanine inclusive. CDR3 DNA is the only sequence kept; it has 36 bases, read in frame from the first base. CDR1 MDHEN and CDR2 SYDVKM were looked up in the germline V gene. Relative to germline, V is 2 bases shorter and J is 13 bases shorter, with 12 bases between their ends. What the authors observed across the whole study: Estimates of total diversity based on one million sequenced T cells were considered lower bounds and underestimates. The long-lived group showed more naive CD4+ T cells, fewer expanded clones and increased TCR diversity than the aged group, suggesting age selection. As age increased, observed TCR beta diversity per million T cells dropped in a roughly linear way, and a significant reduction was already evident by age 40. Because profiling used bulk unsorted PBMCs, naive and antigen-experienced compartments could not be compared conclusively. The CMV infection status of donors was not known, potentially confounding age-related changes in expanded clonotypes. There was a strong correlation between observed TCR beta diversity and the percentage of naive T cells measured by flow cytometry.

Specimen: blood. The chain is assembled from TRBV28 and TRBJ2-4, with no D gene named confidently. The receptor was isolated from a woman aged 60-75 years in good health. This receptor has the CDR3 CASSLIGCGQYF. The sequenced DNA is TGTGCCAGCAGTTTAATTGGGTGTGGGCAGTACTTC.